This note documents a single TCR beta chain sequence. This clonotype occurred many times. No antigen is known for it. No base qualities exist here, and no much larger clone lies one base off it. CDR1 and CDR2 are drawn from the germline V gene (reference sequence): LGHDT, YNNKEL. The CDR3 starts with the cysteine, ends with the phenylalanine, and has 16 residues. Left in the record is the CDR3 DNA by itself, 48 bases read in frame from the first base. Trimming removed 1 base from V and 6 bases from J; the gene matches leave 7 bases unexplained. The data were obtained in a study of neurological immune-mediated disorders (dated 2019 in TCRdb). Notes on the research overall: Peripheral blood TCR-beta repertoires from HTLV-I-associated myelopathy (HAM/TSP) patients, multiple sclerosis patients and healthy controls were compared by UMI-based sequencing. Alongside PBMC samples, the set of some 97 TCR-beta libraries contained longitudinal samples, technical triplicates, and paired CD4+ and CD8+ T-cell subsets that had been sorted. Of the approximately 68 subjects in the cohort, about 14 were HAM/TSP patients, around 34 were multiple sclerosis patients, and about 20 were healthy controls. Broader findings and caveats from the paper: No identical CDR3 amino acid sequences were found to be shared among expanded clones across subjects, suggesting that TCR-beta repertoires were private in all groups. The highest TCR clonal expansion was observed in HAM/TSP patients, whereas the lowest was observed in MS patients, even when compared with healthy controls.

The healthy controls were volunteers from blood banks in Maryland, USA. Sorted-subset TCR libraries were prepared from approximately 1 million sorted CD4+ or CD8+ T cells. PBMCs were separated from peripheral blood using Ficoll-Hypaque density gradient centrifugation and then cryopreserved in liquid nitrogen. Paired sorted CD4+ and CD8+ subsets came from healthy controls, HAM/TSP patients and MS patients. cDNA was synthesized by template-switch 5'RACE using a primer with a 10-nucleotide random unique molecular identifier that tagged each TCR transcript. Every sequencing run covered 15-18 subjects and yielded more than 160 million TCR-beta sequences. Total RNA was extracted with the RNeasy kit. Using the KAPA Real-time Library Amplification kit, TCR-beta VDJ regions were amplified with primers for the TCR constant region and the 5'RACE anchor. A first PCR added sample indexes and Illumina adaptors, and a second PCR then raised library yield. The roughly 650 bp TCR product was size-selected on a 2% E-gel SizeSelection system after Ampure bead purification. Before pooling, library quality was checked on a Bioanalyzer, concentration was measured with Qubit, and libraries were quantified with the Kapa Library Quantification kit. Paired-end 2 x 150 bp sequencing of the libraries was performed on an Illumina HiSeq 2500. To increase sequence diversity, roughly 24-30% phiX was spiked into each library pool. The published analysis was carried out like this. Quality-filtered reads were processed with the UMI-based MiGEC pipeline, which removed over 75% of raw TCR sequences during error correction. IMGT germline references were used for alignment of VDJ genes, and clonotypes were defined by a unique CDR3 amino acid sequence together with V-J genes. Clonal expansion, Shannon diversity and CDR3 relatedness (CalcPairwiseDistances, ClusterSamples) were evaluated with VDJtools, and phylogenetic trees were built with CLCbio workbench. Clones with at least 8 unique UMIs were defined as expanded, with this threshold being based on coefficient-of-variation modelling across technical triplicates. Starting from the raw public reads, TCRdb applied fastp trimming at Q25, assembled clones with MiXCR and retained in-frame beta chains. Records with the same CDR3 protein are collapsed into one entry carrying the most frequent genes and DNA. The V and J calls come from TCRdb's annotation, not from the publication. In this sample the table shows more than 25,000 distinct CDR3 sequences, approximately 4% of which occur a single time. The top ten hold approximately 25% of the sample.

The sequence is built from TRBV3-1 and TRBJ2-2; 8 bases in the junction line up with TRBD2. Sequencing input: CD4+ T cells from blood. This receptor was taken from a woman aged 40-49 years in good health. The sequenced DNA: TGTGCCAGCAGCCAAGGGGGACTAGTGGACCCCGGGGAGCTGTTTTTT. This gives the protein CASSQGGLVDPGELFF.